This T cell receptor beta chain was sequenced during a study of cytomegalovirus exposure and HLA in healthy donors (dated by TCRdb to the late 2010s). In the study overall: According to an earlier analysis of around 600 of the donors, about 190 million T cells yielded some 110 million unique TCR beta sequences and approximately 280 Gb of sequence data. Approximately 300 gigabases of sequencing data and around 80 million unique TCR sequences made up an early release that covered several hundred HLA-typed donors. Of the 398 genotyped donors, 81% were placed in the genetic ancestry cluster associated with self-reported Caucasian donors. The study aimed to test whether signatures of past pathogen exposure could be identified by cataloging public T cell receptors. The study profiled the T cell repertoires of under 850 subjects by immunosequencing and related them to cytomegalovirus serostatus. Besides the first cohort of about 730 subjects, a separate validation cohort made up of roughly 120 different subjects was used. High-throughput TCR immunosequencing, statistical association of individual TCRs with disease status, and machine learning were combined to predict cytomegalovirus infection status. To study patterns of TCR occurrence, a later analysis re-analyzed previously published TCR beta repertoires from several hundred donors and added high-resolution HLA genotyping. Rather than drawing on any new phenotypic data, the later analysis identified candidate immune exposures from TCR beta sequences and the way those sequences occurred across donors. To decide whether each TCR beta V gene segment behaved as functional or pseudogenic, an earlier analysis of some 600 of the donors relied on high-throughput TCR beta sequencing. Donor age, sex, ethnicity and CMV serostatus were compiled together with the repertoire data. A later genetic analysis used genome-wide SNP genotypes for about 55% of the 666 donors, treating that subset as a discovery cohort. Every repertoire in the discovery cohort had been generated on one and the same sequencing platform. HLA typing included class I and class II loci at four-digit resolution. The number of typed donors differed by locus: about 629-630 for A, B, C, DRB1 and DQB1; 500 to 550 for DQA1; some 610 for DPA1; and 400 to 480 for DPB1. Because of strong linkage in the cohort, four to six DR-DQ haplotypes were treated as single units for association and clustering. On average, roughly 250,000 unique TCR beta nucleotide sequences were sequenced per donor among about 400 genotyped donors of the cohort, with 15% to 20% of those sequences being non-productive.

Trimming takes 6 bases off V and 9 bases off J; junction bases not matched to a gene: 11. As encoded in the germline V gene, CDR1 is MNHEY while CDR2 is SVGAGI. There are 13 amino acids in the CDR3, from cysteine to phenylalanine inclusive. The DNA shown is the 39-base CDR3, in frame from base 1. The paper as a whole reports these results and caveats: A total of roughly 160 TCR beta chains were listed by the study as associated with cytomegalovirus. According to a later analysis, most CMV-associated TCR beta chains appeared to be HLA-restricted, and the HLA associations seemed to be driven largely by CMV exposure. CMV serostatus was the only immune exposure information available for the cohort. Because HLA typing was unavailable for some donors at each locus, only the typed subset was used in association tests. Linkage disequilibrium might explain the correlated functional status among segregating V segments, but an unknown experimental factor could not be ruled out. A later genetic analysis reported fewer N-insertions in productive TCRs among donors in an Asian-associated ancestry cluster than the roughly 650-donor mean. The earlier analysis of around 600 of the donors excluded around 17 rarely observed V segments, including chromosome 9 orphons, because counts were too low. Several of the top co-occurrence clusters appeared to be linked to parvovirus B19, influenza, CMV and Epstein-Barr virus, according to a later analysis. While some public TCRs were present in many individuals, most TCR sequences turned up only very rarely across donors. The cohort was sequenced for TCR beta chains only, and without alpha or paired-chain data the features that could be detected were limited. According to the authors, the approach could potentially be generalized to other disease states and immunological phenotypes. Roughly uniform sequencing depth across donors was assumed in presence/absence analyses, although this assumption may not hold. Some IMGT-functional V segments, including TRBV6-2 and TRBV6-3, could not be distinguished by the 87-base-pair reads and were therefore excluded. In vitro tests confirmed that a few of the cytomegalovirus-associated TCR beta chains recognize cytomegalovirus antigens. A further reported finding was that TCR beta sequences accurately predicted the HLA-A and HLA-B alleles for most subjects in the first cohort. A later genetic analysis associated a missense DCLRE1C variant with V-gene and J-gene trimming of TCR beta chains, and an independent cohort replicated the association. In a later analysis, around 17,000 TCR beta sequences were associated with specific HLA alleles at a false discovery rate of 0.05. When HLA alleles, especially DR and DQ, strongly co-occurred, TCR associations were difficult to assign to individual alleles. A later analysis found that HLA-associated TCR beta chains were more clonally expanded and had lower generation probabilities than equally common non-associated chains. Cytomegalovirus status was reported to be diagnosed by the classifier with high specificity and sensitivity in both the original and validation cohorts. The sequencing pipeline was judged likely to have produced a cluster of highly shared sequence variants as a technical artifact. In an earlier analysis of around 600 of the donors, most TCR beta V segments were observed in productive rearrangements about 90% or about 30% of the time, broadly matching IMGT annotations. According to a later analysis, TCR association rates differed among HLA loci, with DRB1 alleles showing the most associated TCRs and HLA-C alleles showing the fewest.

The cohort consisted of 666 healthy bone marrow donors. All cohort members were sampled while nominally healthy, although unrecorded immune exposures were likely present. The donor was CMV seronegative and was included in the group of 352 seronegative cohort members. Every donor gave a peripheral blood sample, and the peripheral blood mononuclear cells from that sample were used for TCR beta sequencing. The Qiagen DNeasy Blood Extraction Kit was used to extract genomic DNA from the blood cell samples. Library construction relied on the immunoSEQ multiplex PCR assay. For the multiplex PCR, a mixture combining 60 forward primers for TCR Vbeta segments and 13 reverse primers for TCR Jbeta segments was used. The CDR3 region of rearranged TCR beta genes was amplified from genomic DNA by a multiplex PCR assay. Amplified TCR beta libraries were sequenced as 87-base-pair reads on the Illumina HiSeq System. The original methods were these. Across the 700 or so repertoires, a later analysis counted around 80 million unique TCR beta chains, 9 million to 14 million of which were shared by at least two donors. Raw reads were error-corrected and collapsed into unique sequences with a nearest-neighbor algorithm that merged closely related sequences to remove PCR and sequencing errors. To assign V, D and J gene segments, CDR3 sequences were aligned to IMGT reference sequences. For a sequence to be retained, at least a six-nucleotide match to both a V gene segment and a J gene segment was required. Rearrangements were classified as productive when the CDR3 lacked stop codons and remained in frame with V and J, and all other rearrangements were classified as non-productive. Following IMGT convention, CDR3 was defined as the stretch from the second conserved V-encoded cysteine up to the conserved J-encoded phenylalanine. Sequences without an unambiguous match to a single V gene segment were excluded from the earlier analysis of about 600 of the donors. In an earlier analysis of a few hundred of the donors, a V segment was called functional when productive rearrangements were above 56.7%, and segregating when the standard deviation between donors exceeded 5%. A statistical classification framework was developed to diagnose cytomegalovirus status using the catalog of TCR beta chain sequences. V and J gene assignment, in a later analysis, came from comparing TCR nucleotide sequences with IMGT/GENE-DB human TR gene sequences. In a later analysis, CDR3 sequences and most-parsimonious VDJ recombination scenarios were assigned using the TCRdist pipeline. A later analysis defined each TCR beta chain by its CDR3 amino acid sequence plus V-gene family, and excluded reads lacking a unique V-gene family. In a later analysis, 450 to 600 highly shared, low-generation-probability nucleotide sequences were removed to address suspected cross-contamination and a sequencing artifact. In a later analysis, a clonal expansion index for each public chain was calculated from normalized within-repertoire ranks of inferred template counts. In a later analysis, generation probabilities were computed with a VDJ recombination model fitted to out-of-frame rearrangements, and the resulting probabilities were checked against IGoR. In a later analysis, hypergeometric tests were used to score TCR-TCR, TCR-HLA and TCR-CMV co-occurrence, with a repertoire-size bias correction applied to TCR pairs. In a later analysis, false discovery rates were estimated by permuting HLA or CMV assignments 20 times. In a later analysis, co-occurring TCRs were grouped using DBSCAN, and TCRdist sequence similarity was added for clustering within HLA-allele-positive subsets. Co-occurrence clustering excluded repertoires with fewer than 30,000 or more than 120,000 public chains, plus five with anomalous nucleotide sharing. TCRdb re-hosts the immuneACCESS table, in-frame sequences only. Its copies lack some clones; in the studies checked, an unresolved V gene accounts for under half of them, and the cause for the rest is not known. The V and J calls and clone size were taken over from that table, and D and trimming were inferred from the DNA. Recorded for this sample are 210,000 or so clones; around 80% of them occurred a single time. The top ten clones comprise 0.63% of the sample.

Concerning this clone: Its antigen is still unknown. There are no base qualities to consult, and no much larger clone falls within one base.

Sequenced input: PBMCs. This TCR came from a man younger than 35 in good health and CMV-seronegative. The chain couples TRBV6-5 to TRBJ2-7; a stretch of 7 junction bases matches TRBD1. This receptor carries the CDR3 CASSTGDNAGQYF. The DNA sequence reads TGTGCCAGCAGCACAGGGGACAACGCCGGGCAGTACTTC.